This paragraph covers one T cell receptor (beta chain) sequence. The sample holds many counts of this clonotype. Its antigen specificity is not known. Base qualities are not at hand, and no much larger clone is one base apart. The data were taken from a study of neurological immune-mediated disorders (dated by TCRdb to the late 2010s). For the wider study: Among the 35 or so multiple sclerosis patients, relapsing-remitting MS was present in 31 and secondary progressive MS was present in 3. Peripheral blood TCR-beta repertoires from patients with HTLV-I-associated myelopathy (HAM/TSP), patients with multiple sclerosis, and healthy controls were compared in the study using UMI-based sequencing. The approximately 98 TCR-beta libraries included longitudinal samples, technical triplicates and paired sorted CD4+ and CD8+ T-cell subsets alongside PBMC samples. Of the approximately 70 subjects in the cohort, about 14 were HAM/TSP patients, about 35 were multiple sclerosis patients, and about 20 were healthy controls.

Results and caveats for the whole study, not just this receptor: Across subjects, expanded clones never shared an identical CDR3 amino acid sequence, which suggests that the TCR-beta repertoires in every group were private. In phylogenetic analysis, the repertoires of 18 of 34 MS patients grouped into a cluster of related CDR3 sequences, which suggests a possible signature at the repertoire level. The highest TCR clonal expansion was observed in HAM/TSP patients, whereas the lowest was observed in MS patients, even when compared with healthy controls. The MS cluster showed no association with clinical or MRI features, and the authors stated that larger cohorts are needed.

Libraries from unsorted PBMCs were made from 2 million PBMCs kept in RNAlater at -80 degrees C until RNA extraction. Multiple sclerosis patients were enrolled in a US clinical protocol evaluating disease progression by magnetic resonance imaging. Peripheral blood was subjected to Ficoll-Hypaque density gradient centrifugation to isolate PBMCs, which were then cryopreserved in liquid nitrogen. To synthesize cDNA, template-switch 5'RACE was performed with a primer carrying a 10-nucleotide random unique molecular identifier so that each TCR transcript was tagged. Every sequencing run covered 15-18 subjects and yielded more than 160 million TCR-beta sequences. The RNeasy kit was used to extract total RNA. The KAPA Real-time Library Amplification kit was used to amplify TCR-beta VDJ regions with primers targeting the TCR constant region and the 5'RACE anchor. A first PCR added sample indexes and Illumina adaptors, and a second PCR then raised library yield. After Ampure bead purification, the roughly 650 bp TCR product was size-selected on a 2% E-gel SizeSelection system. Library quality was checked on a Bioanalyzer, concentration was measured with Qubit, and libraries were quantified with the Kapa Library Quantification kit before pooling. An Illumina HiSeq 2500 was used to sequence the libraries paired-end at 2 x 150 bp. To increase sequence diversity, roughly 24-31% phiX was spiked into each library pool. Under the source paper's analysis protocol: Quality-filtered reads were processed with the UMI-based MiGEC pipeline, which removed over 90% of raw TCR sequences during error correction. VDJ genes were aligned to IMGT germline references, and each clonotype was defined by a unique CDR3 amino acid sequence together with V-J genes. Clonal expansion, Shannon diversity and CDR3 relatedness were evaluated with VDJtools (CalcPairwiseDistances, ClusterSamples), while phylogenetic trees were built in CLCbio workbench. Clones with at least 8 unique UMIs were defined as expanded, with this threshold being based on coefficient-of-variation modelling across technical triplicates. The public sequencing data were trimmed at Q25 with fastp and processed into clonotypes with MiXCR by TCRdb, which kept only in-frame beta chains. Rows with a matching CDR3 protein are joined into one entry that keeps the most common DNA and genes. The V and J calls follow TCRdb's processing rather than the paper's. The sample table lists about 95,000 distinct CDR3 sequences, roughly 3.5% of them with a count of one. Of the sample, around 6% is held by the ten largest clones.

Material for sequencing was PBMCs. The receptor was derived from a woman aged 18 to 35 with multiple sclerosis.

CDR3 loop: CATQPRGPSTEAFF. The DNA is as follows: TGTGCCACGCAACCCAGGGGGCCGAGCACTGAAGCTTTCTTT. The rearrangement combines TRBV24-1 with TRBJ1-1; 8 bases in between match TRBD1. Trimming leaves V shorter by 10 bases and J shorter by 4 bases, with the junction holding 10 bases beyond the gene matches. From the germline V gene, CDR1 is KGHDR and CDR2 is SFDVKD. The CDR3 spans 14 residues, from the cysteine through the phenylalanine. The kept DNA is CDR3 alone, 42 bases in frame from the first base.